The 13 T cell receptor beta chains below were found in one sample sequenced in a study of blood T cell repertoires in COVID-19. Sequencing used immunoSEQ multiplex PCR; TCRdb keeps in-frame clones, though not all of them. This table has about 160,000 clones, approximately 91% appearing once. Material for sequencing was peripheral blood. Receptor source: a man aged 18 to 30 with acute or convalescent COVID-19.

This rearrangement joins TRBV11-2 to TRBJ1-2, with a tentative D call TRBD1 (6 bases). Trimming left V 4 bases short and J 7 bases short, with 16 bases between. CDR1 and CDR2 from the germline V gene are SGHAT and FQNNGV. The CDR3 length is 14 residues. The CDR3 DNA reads TGTGCCAGCAGCTACGGGGGGGCAGTTGGTGGCTACACCTTC. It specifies CASSYGGAVGGYTF. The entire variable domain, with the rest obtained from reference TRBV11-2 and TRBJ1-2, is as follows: EAGVAQSPRYKIIEKRQSVAFWCNPISGHATLYWYQQILGQGPKLLIQFQNNGVVDDSQLPKDRFSAERLKGVDSTLKIQPAKLEDSAVYLCASSYGGAVGGYTFGSGTRLTVV.

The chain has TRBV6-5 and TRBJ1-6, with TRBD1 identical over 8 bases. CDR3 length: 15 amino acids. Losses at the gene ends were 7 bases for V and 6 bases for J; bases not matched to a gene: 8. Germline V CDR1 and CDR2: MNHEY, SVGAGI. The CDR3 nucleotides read TGTGCCAGCAAGCTAGGGACAGGTCCTAATTCACCCCTCCACTTT. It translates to CASKLGTGPNSPLHF.

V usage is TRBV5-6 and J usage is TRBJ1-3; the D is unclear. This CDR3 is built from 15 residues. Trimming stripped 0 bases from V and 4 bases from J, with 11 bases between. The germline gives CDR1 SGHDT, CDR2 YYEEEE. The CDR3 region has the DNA TGTGCCAGCAGCTTGGTCCGGGAGTTCGGAAACACCATATATTTT. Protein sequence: CASSLVREFGNTIYF.

The CDR3 region is CAWSVLGGKTYGYTF. CDR3 DNA: TGTGCCTGGAGTGTCCTTGGAGGCAAGACCTATGGCTACACCTTC. The rearrangement joins TRBV30 to TRBJ1-2; no clear D gene. Trimming cost V 0 bases and J 4 bases, with 15 bases left between them. The CDR3 contains 15 residues. The V gene's germline CDR1 is GTSNPN and CDR2 SVGIG (reference sequence).

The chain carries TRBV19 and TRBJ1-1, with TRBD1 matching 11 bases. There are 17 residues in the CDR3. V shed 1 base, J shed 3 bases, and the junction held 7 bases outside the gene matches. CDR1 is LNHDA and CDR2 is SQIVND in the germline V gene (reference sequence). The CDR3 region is CASSIASGQGVDTEAFF. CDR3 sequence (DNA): TGTGCCAGTAGTATAGCCTCGGGACAGGGGGTTGACACTGAAGCTTTCTTT.

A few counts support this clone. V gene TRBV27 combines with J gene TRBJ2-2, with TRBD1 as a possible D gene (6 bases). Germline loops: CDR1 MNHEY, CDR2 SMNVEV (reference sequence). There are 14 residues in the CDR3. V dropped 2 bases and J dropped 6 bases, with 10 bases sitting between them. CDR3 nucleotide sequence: TGTGCCAGCAGTTTAAACAGGGTAGCCGGGGAGCTGTTTTTT. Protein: CASSLNRVAGELFF.

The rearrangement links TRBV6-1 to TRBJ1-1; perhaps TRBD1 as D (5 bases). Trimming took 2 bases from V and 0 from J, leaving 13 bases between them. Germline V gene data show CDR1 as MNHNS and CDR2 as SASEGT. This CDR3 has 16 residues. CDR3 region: CASSENQGPMNTEAFF. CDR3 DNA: TGTGCCAGCAGTGAAAATCAGGGCCCCATGAACACTGAAGCTTTCTTT.

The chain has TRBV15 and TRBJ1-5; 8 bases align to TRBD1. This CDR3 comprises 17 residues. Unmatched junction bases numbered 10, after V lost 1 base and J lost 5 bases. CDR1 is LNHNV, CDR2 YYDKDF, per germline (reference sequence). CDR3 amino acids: CATSRGRAQGAHQPQHF. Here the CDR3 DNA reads TGTGCCACCAGCAGAGGTCGCGCTCAGGGGGCTCATCAGCCCCAGCATTTT.

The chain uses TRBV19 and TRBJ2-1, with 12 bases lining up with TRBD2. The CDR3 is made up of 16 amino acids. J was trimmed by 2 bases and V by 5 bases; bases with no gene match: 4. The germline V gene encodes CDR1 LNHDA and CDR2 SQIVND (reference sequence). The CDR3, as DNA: TGTGCCAGTAGTCCCTGGACTAGCGGGGCCTACAATGAGCAGTTCTTC. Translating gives CASSPWTSGAYNEQFF.

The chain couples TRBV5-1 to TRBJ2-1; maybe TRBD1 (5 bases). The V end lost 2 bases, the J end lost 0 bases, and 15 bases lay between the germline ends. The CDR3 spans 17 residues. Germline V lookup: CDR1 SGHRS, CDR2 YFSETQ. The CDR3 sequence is CASSLGWQGSSYNEQFF. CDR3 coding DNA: TGCGCCAGCAGCTTAGGGTGGCAGGGAAGCTCCTACAATGAGCAGTTCTTC.

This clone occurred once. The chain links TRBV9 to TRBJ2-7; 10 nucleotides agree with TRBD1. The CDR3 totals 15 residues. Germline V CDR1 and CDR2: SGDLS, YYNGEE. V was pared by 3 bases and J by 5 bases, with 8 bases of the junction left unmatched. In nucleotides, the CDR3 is TGTGCCAGCAGCGCGGGGGGGACAGGGGATAACGAGCAGTACTTC. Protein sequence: CASSAGGTGDNEQYF. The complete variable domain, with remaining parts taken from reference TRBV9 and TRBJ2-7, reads DSGVTQTPKHLITATGQRVTLRCSPRSGDLSVYWYQQSLDQGLQFLIQYYNGEERAKGNILERFSAQQFPDLHSELNLSSLELGDSALYFCASSAGGTGDNEQYFGPGTRLTVT.

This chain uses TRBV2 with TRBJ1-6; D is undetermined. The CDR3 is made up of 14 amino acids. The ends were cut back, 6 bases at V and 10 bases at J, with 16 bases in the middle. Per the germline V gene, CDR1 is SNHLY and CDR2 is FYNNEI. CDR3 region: CASSDVRSLSPLHF. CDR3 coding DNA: TGTGCCAGCAGCGATGTCCGATCCCTATCACCCCTCCACTTT.

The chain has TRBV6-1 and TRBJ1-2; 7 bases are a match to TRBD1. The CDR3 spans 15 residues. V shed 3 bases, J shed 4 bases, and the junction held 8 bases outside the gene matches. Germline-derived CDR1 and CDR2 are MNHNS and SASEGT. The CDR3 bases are TGTGCCAGCAGTGACCGGGACAGACCTAGCTATGGCTACACCTTC. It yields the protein CASSDRDRPSYGYTF.